The clone carrying this T cell receptor beta chain appeared many times. The target antigen is unknown. This entry belongs to a study of metastatic and nonmetastatic thyroid tumors. Study-wide points: Patients with malignant thyroid tumors reportedly had significantly higher TCR beta diversity than those with benign nodules, in blood and tumor.

Methods used by the authors: Researchers built a distant-metastasis classifier for papillary thyroid cancer that drew on CDR3 differences across clinicopathological groups. TCRdb called clones again from the PCR reads with MiXCR. The V and J calls follow TCRdb's processing rather than the paper's. The table lists about 15,000 clones, about 25% of them singletons. All patients were treatment-naive before thyroid surgery. V lost 4 bases, J lost 0 bases, and 6 bases stayed unmatched. CDR3 size: 18 residues. CDR1 SNHLY and CDR2 FYNNEI come from the germline V gene. The specimen was adjacent normal tissue. The TCR comes from a female donor with papillary thyroid cancer or a benign thyroid nodule (not recorded which). Some clones in this sample may be carry-over from other donors' samples. This chain joins TRBV2 and TRBJ2-1; 13 bases are a match to TRBD2. The CDR3 sequence: CASSGGLAGSGSYNEQFF. CDR3 DNA: TGTGCCAGCAGTGGGGGACTAGCGGGATCAGGCTCCTACAATGAGCAGTTCTTC.